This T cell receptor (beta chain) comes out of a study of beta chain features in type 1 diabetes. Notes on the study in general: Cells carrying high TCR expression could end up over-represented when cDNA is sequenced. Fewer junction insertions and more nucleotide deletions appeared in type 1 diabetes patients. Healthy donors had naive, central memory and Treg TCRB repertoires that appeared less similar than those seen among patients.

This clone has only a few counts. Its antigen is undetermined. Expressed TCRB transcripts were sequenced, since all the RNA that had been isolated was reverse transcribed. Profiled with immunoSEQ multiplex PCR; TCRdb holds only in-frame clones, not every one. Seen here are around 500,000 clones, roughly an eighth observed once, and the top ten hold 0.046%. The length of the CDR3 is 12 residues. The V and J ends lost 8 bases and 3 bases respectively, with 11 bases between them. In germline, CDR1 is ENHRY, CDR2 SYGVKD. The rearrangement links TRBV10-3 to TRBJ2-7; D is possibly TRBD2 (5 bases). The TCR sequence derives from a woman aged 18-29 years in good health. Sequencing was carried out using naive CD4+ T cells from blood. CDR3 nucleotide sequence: TGTGCCATCGGAGCGGTACTCTACGAGCAGTACGTC. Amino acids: CAIGAVLYEQYV.